Below are 11 T cell receptor beta chains sequenced from a single sample in a study of regulatory T cells in long-lasting Graves disease. Documented time point: newly diagnosed GD, antithyroid drugs for less than 3 months. Following extraction of RNA from PBMCs, that RNA was used to make the TCR library. To make TCR beta libraries, researchers used iRepertoire HTBI primers and Arm-PCR of CDR3 regions. Using its own MiXCR run on the multiplex PCR reads, TCRdb lists one record per CDR3 protein. Of fewer than 550,000 distinct CDR3 sequences detected, approximately 16% appear once; the ten largest clones hold approximately 25%. This same sample was also taken into another study, of T cells in Graves' hyperthyroidism and ophthalmopathy.

Source: peripheral blood mononuclear cells (PBMCs), taken at new diagnosis, from a patient treated with antithyroid drugs. The source of these receptors is a woman aged 35-65 years with Graves disease.

This clonotype showed up many times. This chain joins TRBV29-1 and TRBJ2-5; TRBD2 matches 10 bases. The germline CDR1 and CDR2 sequences are SQVTM and ANQGSEA. CDR3 length: 16 residues. V was clipped by 1 base and J by 2 bases; unmatched bases: 7. Here the CDR3 DNA reads TGCAGCGTTGAAGGAGCGGTAGCGGGGGGTCAAGAGACCCAGTACTTC. This sequence encodes CSVEGAVAGGQETQYF.

This clonotype turned up a few times. The V call is TRBV10-3, the J call TRBJ1-5; 8 bases are a match to TRBD1. V lost 2 bases and J lost 7; bases outside the gene matches: 4. Per germline, CDR1 ENHRY and CDR2 SYGVKD. The CDR3 runs 14 residues. CDR3 residues: CAISEGQGGQPQHF. The CDR3 nucleotides read TGTGCCATCAGTGAGGGACAGGGAGGGCAGCCCCAGCATTTT.

This clonotype was counted many times. This rearrangement joins TRBV28 to TRBJ1-2, with a possible D match to TRBD1 (6 bases). Germline V gene lookup returns CDR1 MDHEN and CDR2 SYDVKM. The length of the CDR3 is 14 residues. Trimming took off 7 bases at V and 2 bases at J, with 14 bases between the two ends. The CDR3 region has the DNA TGTGCCAGCACCTCAACCGGGGGCAACTATGGCTACACCTTC. Translation: CASTSTGGNYGYTF.

This chain connects TRBV7-9 to TRBJ2-7; weak D call: TRBD1 (7 bases). This CDR3 is 15 amino acids long. Trimming shortened V by 5 bases and J by 2 bases, and 16 bases separated the two germline ends. Germline-derived CDR1 and CDR2 are SEHNR and FQNEAQ (reference sequence). The CDR3 region is CASSPGGLEAYEQYF. Here the CDR3 DNA reads TGTGCCAGCAGCCCAGGGGGACTGGAGGCCTACGAGCAGTACTTC.

In this sample, this clonotype turned up many times. J is TRBJ1-5 and V is TRBV12-3 or TRBV12-4, with D possibly matching TRBD1 (6 bases). The CDR3 has 14 amino acids. The V end was cut by 2 bases, the J end by 7 bases, with 12 bases between. CDR3 amino acids: CASSLSSGEQPQHF. In nucleotides, the CDR3 is TGTGCCAGCAGTTTAAGCTCAGGGGAACAGCCCCAGCATTTT.

The sample holds a few counts of this clonotype. The rearrangement joins TRBV3-1 to TRBJ1-2; 9 nucleotides align to TRBD1. The CDR3 is made up of 14 amino acids. The germline V gene has CDR1 LGHDT and CDR2 YNNKEL (reference sequence). The V segment lost 4 bases and the J segment 9 bases; nucleotides outside the gene matches: 9. CDR3 in DNA: TGTGCCAGCAGCCGAGAAGGACAGGGGTTTCGCTACACCTTC. Translated, it gives CASSREGQGFRYTF.

Worth noting for this clonotype: A much bigger clone sits one base away, suggesting this may be a read error. The conserved phenylalanine or tryptophan is not found at the CDR3 terminus, so this likely reflects a read error. J is TRBJ2-1 and V is TRBV11-2; D tentatively reads TRBD1 or TRBD2 (5 bases each). The CDR3 extends over 11 amino acids. Per germline, CDR1 SGHAT and CDR2 FQNNGV. V was trimmed by 5 bases and J by 9 bases, leaving 8 bases between them. In DNA form, the CDR3 reads TGTGCCAGCAGCCGGGACCTTGAGCAGTTCGTC. This encodes CASSRDLEQFV.

This clonotype occurred a few times. This sequence joins TRBV6-1 and TRBJ1-5, with a tentative D call TRBD1 (5 bases). CDR3 length: 17 amino acids. V lost 8 bases, J lost 6 bases, and 26 bases lay in between. Germline-derived CDR1 and CDR2 are MNHNS and SASEGT. The CDR3 here is CASSATLGTLGFQPQHF. DNA of the CDR3: TGTGCCAGCTCGGCTACGCTCGGGACTTTAGGTTTTCAGCCCCAGCATTTT.

This clonotype has just a few counts. CDR3 nucleotides: TGTGCCAGCAGCTTAGAGGCGGGGGGGCGGAACGAGCAGTACTTC. Its protein product is CASSLEAGGRNEQYF. The V gene is TRBV7-3, the J gene TRBJ2-7; 9 bases match TRBD2. Germline CDR1 reads SGHTA; CDR2 reads FQGTGA. Trimming took 2 bases from V and 5 from J; bases not matched to a gene: 7. This CDR3 contains 15 residues.

A remark on this clonotype: The CDR3 does not end in the conserved phenylalanine or tryptophan, so this is likely a read error. The chain joins TRBV20-1 to TRBJ1-2, with 7 bases fitting TRBD1. Germline V gene data show CDR1 as DFQATT and CDR2 as SNEGSKA (reference sequence). This CDR3 comprises 19 residues. V dropped 0 bases and J dropped 5; count of bases not matched to a gene: 21. The CDR3 loop is CSARDLGQGEAASGYGYTL. CDR3 nucleotides: TGCAGTGCTAGAGATCTAGGGCAGGGGGAGGCCGCCTCGGGTTATGGCTACACCCTC.

In its sample, this clonotype was seen a few times. The chain joins TRBV15 to TRBJ2-1, with D hard to call. The CDR3 runs to 13 residues. CDR1 LNHNV and CDR2 YYDKDF come from the germline V gene (reference sequence). Trimming removed 1 base at V and 5 bases at J, with 6 bases between. CDR3 amino acids: CATSRVADNEQFF. The CDR3 DNA is TGTGCCACCAGCAGAGTGGCCGACAATGAGCAGTTCTTC.